This TCR beta chain came from a study of cytomegalovirus exposure and HLA in healthy donors (dated by TCRdb to about 2017). Looking at the study overall: In an earlier analysis of approximately 500 of the donors, under 300 Gb of sequence data and 117 million unique TCR beta sequences from about 190 million T cells were reported. The study used immunosequencing to profile the T cell repertoires of 666 subjects and linked those repertoires to cytomegalovirus serostatus. In a later analysis, previously published TCR beta repertoires from 600 to 850 donors were re-analyzed and high-resolution HLA genotyping was added so that TCR occurrence patterns could be studied. Every repertoire in the discovery cohort had been generated on one and the same sequencing platform. Donor age, sex, ethnicity and CMV serostatus were compiled alongside the repertoire data. The aim of the study was to test whether cataloging public T cell receptors could identify signatures of past pathogen exposure. Class I and class II HLA loci were covered by the typing at four-digit resolution. Rather than drawing on any new phenotypic data, the later analysis identified candidate immune exposures from TCR beta sequences and the way those sequences occurred across donors. Typing coverage differed by locus: A, B, C, DRB1 and DQB1 were typed in about 620-630 donors, DQA1 in about 560, DPA1 in 600 to 610, and DPB1 in just under 490. Among around 400 genotyped donors of the cohort, an average of roughly 230,000 unique TCR beta nucleotide sequences was sequenced per donor, of which about 18% were non-productive. The study combined high-throughput TCR immunosequencing, statistical association of individual TCRs with disease status, and machine learning to predict cytomegalovirus infection status. About five DR-DQ haplotypes were handled as single units for association and clustering, since linkage in the cohort was strong. A separate validation cohort of 100 to 150 different subjects was used in addition to the approximately 640-subject first cohort. An earlier analysis of 450 to 750 of the donors used high-throughput TCR beta sequencing to judge whether each TCR beta V gene segment behaved as functional or pseudogenic. Approximately 300 gigabases of sequencing data and around 80 million unique TCR sequences made up an early release that covered approximately 650 HLA-typed donors. Genome-wide SNP genotypes for about 55% of the roughly 670 donors were used in a later genetic analysis, which treated that subset as a discovery cohort. Of the 350 to 400 genotyped donors, roughly 80% fell in the genetic ancestry cluster associated with self-reported Caucasian donors. What the work shows at the level of the full study, not this receptor alone: In this cohort, only TCR beta chains were sequenced, and detectable features were limited by the absence of alpha or paired-chain data. A later analysis found that HLA-associated TCR beta chains were more clonally expanded and had lower generation probabilities than equally common non-associated chains. Because some donors lacked HLA typing at each locus, the association tests relied only on the typed subset. In a later analysis, TCR association rates were found to vary across HLA loci, with the most associated TCRs seen for DRB1 alleles and the fewest for HLA-C alleles. V-gene and J-gene trimming of TCR beta chains was associated with a missense DCLRE1C variant in a later genetic analysis, and the association was replicated in an independent cohort. For the cohort, immune exposure information was limited to CMV serostatus. When HLA alleles, especially DR and DQ, strongly co-occurred, attributing TCR associations to individual alleles was difficult. Cytomegalovirus status was reported to be diagnosed by the classifier with high specificity and sensitivity in both the original and validation cohorts. Some IMGT-functional V segments, including TRBV6-2 and TRBV6-3, could not be distinguished by the 87-base-pair reads and were therefore excluded. In a later genetic analysis, fewer N-insertions in productive TCRs were reported among donors in an Asian-associated ancestry cluster than the roughly 640-donor mean. A cluster of highly shared sequence variants was judged likely to represent a technical artifact of the sequencing pipeline. The authors suggested that the approach could potentially be generalized to other disease states and immunological phenotypes. According to a later analysis, parvovirus B19, influenza, CMV and Epstein-Barr virus appeared linked to several top co-occurrence clusters. The study gave a list of under 200 TCR beta chains associated with cytomegalovirus. While some public TCRs were present in many individuals, most TCR sequences turned up only very rarely across donors. The earlier analysis of nearly 600 of the donors excluded some 15 rarely observed V segments, including chromosome 9 orphons, because counts were too low. Presence/absence analyses assumed roughly uniform sequencing depth across donors, an assumption that may not hold. In an earlier analysis of approximately 600 of the donors, most TCR beta V segments were observed in productive rearrangements about 87% or about 30% of the time, broadly matching IMGT annotations. At a false discovery rate of 0.05, a later analysis linked 16,951 TCR beta sequences to specific HLA alleles. In a later analysis, most CMV-associated TCR beta chains were found to appear HLA-restricted, with HLA associations seemingly driven largely by CMV exposure. Three of the identified cytomegalovirus-associated TCR beta chains were confirmed in vitro to be specific for cytomegalovirus antigens. A further reported finding was that TCR beta sequences accurately predicted the HLA-A and HLA-B alleles for most subjects in the first cohort. Linkage disequilibrium might explain the correlated functional status among segregating V segments, but an unknown experimental factor could not be ruled out.

Library preparation used the immunoSEQ multiplex PCR assay. For the multiplex PCR, a mixture combining 60 forward primers for TCR Vbeta segments and 13 reverse primers for TCR Jbeta segments was used. Amplification of the CDR3 region of rearranged TCR beta genes was performed with a multiplex PCR assay on genomic DNA. The amplified TCR beta libraries were sequenced on the Illumina HiSeq System as 87-base-pair reads. Per the authors' processing: A later analysis counted about 82 million unique TCR beta chains across the 666 repertoires, and around 12 million of these chains were shared by at least two donors. Raw reads were error-corrected and collapsed into unique sequences with a nearest-neighbor algorithm that merged closely related sequences to remove PCR and sequencing errors. Alignment of CDR3 sequences to IMGT reference sequences was used to assign V, D and J gene segments. For a sequence to be retained, a match of at least six nucleotides to both a V gene segment and a J gene segment was required. Rearrangements were classified as productive when the CDR3 lacked stop codons and remained in frame with V and J, and all other rearrangements were classified as non-productive. CDR3 was defined according to IMGT convention as the region running from the second conserved V-encoded cysteine to the conserved J-encoded phenylalanine. The earlier analysis of around 640 of the donors excluded sequences that lacked an unambiguous match to a single V gene segment. In an earlier analysis of approximately 590 of the donors, V segments were called functional above 56.7% productive rearrangements and were called segregating when the between-donor standard deviation exceeded 5%. A statistical classification framework was developed to diagnose cytomegalovirus status using the catalog of TCR beta chain sequences. In a later analysis, TCR nucleotide sequences were compared against IMGT/GENE-DB human TR gene sequences so that V and J genes could be assigned. Using the TCRdist pipeline, a later analysis assigned CDR3 sequences along with most-parsimonious VDJ recombination scenarios. In a later analysis, every TCR beta chain was defined by the combination of its CDR3 amino acid sequence and its V-gene family, and reads without a unique V-gene family were dropped. In a later analysis, 500 to 650 highly shared, low-generation-probability nucleotide sequences were removed to address suspected cross-contamination and a sequencing artifact. In a later analysis, a clonal expansion index was calculated for each public chain from normalized within-repertoire ranks of inferred template counts. In a later analysis, generation probabilities were computed with a VDJ recombination model fitted to out-of-frame rearrangements, and the resulting probabilities were checked against IGoR. In a later analysis, hypergeometric tests were used to score TCR-TCR, TCR-HLA and TCR-CMV co-occurrence, with a repertoire-size bias correction applied to TCR pairs. To estimate false discovery rates, a later analysis permuted the HLA or CMV assignments 20 times. In a later analysis, co-occurring TCRs were grouped using DBSCAN, with TCRdist sequence similarity added in when clustering inside HLA-allele-positive subsets. Repertoires with fewer than 30,000 or more than 120,000 public chains were left out of co-occurrence clustering, as were a few repertoires with anomalous nucleotide sharing. TCRdb took this table from immuneACCESS and kept in-frame rearrangements with V and J called. Such tables lack part of the clones; where checked against another copy, unresolved V genes explain under half of the gap, and the rest is unexplained. V and J calls and clone size are those listed in that table; D and trimming were worked out from the DNA. This sample holds more than 95,000 clones; about 83% were observed only once. Of the sample, 3.6% falls within the top ten clones.

The cohort consisted of approximately 690 healthy bone marrow donors. All cohort members were sampled while nominally healthy, although unrecorded immune exposures were likely present. The donor tested CMV seropositive and was one of the 289 seropositive cohort members. A peripheral blood sample was provided by each donor, and peripheral blood mononuclear cells were used for TCR beta sequencing. Genomic DNA extraction from the blood cell samples was performed with the Qiagen DNeasy Blood Extraction Kit. CDR1 and CDR2, looked up from the germline V gene, are SNHLY and FYNNEI. The CDR3 runs 17 amino acids, cysteine and phenylalanine included. Only the CDR3 DNA is retained, 51 bases long and in frame from the first base. V and J are trimmed by 1 base and 2 bases, and the gene matches miss 3 bases of the junction. On this clone: Its antigen is not yet known. Base qualities are missing; no much larger clone stands one base away.

The sample was PBMCs. The sequence links TRBV2 to TRBJ2-3; TRBD2 aligns with 13 central bases. The TCR comes from a woman aged 40 to 49 in good health and CMV-seropositive. The CDR3 region: CASSEGTSGRDTDTQYF. The DNA reads TGTGCCAGCAGTGAAGGGACTAGCGGGAGAGACACAGATACGCAGTATTTT.